Below are 2 T cell receptor beta chains sequenced from a single sample in a study of shared clonotypes between healthy human individuals. Positively selected for CCR7, the CD45RO-negative cells used as naive CD8 cells excluded terminally differentiated effector memory CD45RA+ cells. Clones were sequenced by immunoSEQ multiplex PCR, and TCRdb holds only the in-frame ones, with some missing. The table records millions of clones, over 85% of them present only once. Input material: naive CD8+ T cells sorted from blood. The receptor source for this set is a man aged 18-30 years in good health.

This clone was observed a handful of times. Other DNA sequences from this sample encode an identical CDR3 as well. The rearrangement joins TRBV7-9 to TRBJ1-6; D gene uncertain. The CDR3 sequence is 13 residues long. Deletions cut 4 bases from V and 7 bases from J, with 8 bases between. The V gene's germline CDR1 is SEHNR and CDR2 FQNEAQ (reference sequence). The CDR3 sequence: CASSSPGNSPLHF. CDR3 DNA sequence: TGTGCCAGCAGCTCCCCGGGGAATTCACCCCTCCACTTT. Full variable domain (rest looked up from reference TRBV7-9 and TRBJ1-6): DTGVSQNPRHKITKRGQNVTFRCDPISEHNRLYWYRQTLGQGPEFLTYFQNEAQLEKSRLLSDRFSAERPKGSFSTLEIQRTEQGDSAMYLCASSSPGNSPLHFGNGTRLTVT.

The chain is built from TRBV2 and TRBJ2-6; D is uncertain. V lost 6 bases and J lost 0, with 9 bases in between. CDR1 and CDR2 (germline): SNHLY, FYNNEI. There are 15 residues in the CDR3. Written as DNA, the CDR3 is TGTGCCAGCAGCGACACAGCCTCTGGGGCCAACGTCCTGACTTTC. Its protein is CASSDTASGANVLTF.